The T cell receptor beta chain described here comes from a study of shared clonotypes between healthy human individuals. Study observations and caveats: The naive CD4 repertoires of a handful of donors were compared, and 5% to 6.5% of clonotypes were shared.

As to this clone: Its cognate antigen is unknown.

This CDR3 is 14 amino acids long. V lost 4 bases, J lost 3 bases, and 3 bases stayed unmatched. The germline CDR1 and CDR2 sequences are LGHNA and YNFKEQ. Libraries were prepared by immunoSEQ multiplex PCR; TCRdb keeps only in-frame clonotypes and omits some of them. The sample comprises under 550,000 clones, less than 96% of which are singletons, and about 0.064% rests with the top ten. The chain recombines TRBV4-2 with TRBJ1-1, with 9 bases aligning to TRBD1. This sequence was found in a woman in her twenties or thirties in good health. Sequencing used naive CD4+ T cells sorted from blood. Subset reported: CD45RA+ positively selected. In nucleotides, the CDR3 is TGTGCCAGCAGCCGAGGGGACAGGGACACTGAAGCTTTCTTT. Translating it yields CASSRGDRDTEAFF.